This T cell receptor beta chain was recorded in a study of PD-1 blockade in classical Hodgkin lymphoma. Overall study findings and caveats: CD4+ TCR diversity climbed significantly by C4D1, unlike CD8+ TCR diversity.

Libraries were prepared by immunoSEQ multiplex PCR; TCRdb keeps only in-frame clonotypes and omits some of them. The sample carries approximately 7,400 clones, approximately 80% recorded once. V dropped 5 bases and J dropped 3; count of bases not matched to a gene: 6. The CDR3 runs 15 residues. The germline gives CDR1 LNHNV, CDR2 YYDKDF (reference sequence). Noted time point: cycle 4 day 1 (C4D1), after 6 weeks of nivolumab. Each patient's relapse followed autologous stem cell transplantation, and brentuximab vedotin exposure varied. In regard to this clone: Its target is unknown.

The rearrangement links TRBV15 to TRBJ2-2; 7 bases agree with TRBD2. The receptor's source is a human donor with classical Hodgkin lymphoma. Source: peripheral blood mononuclear cells (PBMCs), taken before the fourth cycle of nivolumab. The CDR3 sequence: CATSPAGVYTGELFF. In nucleotides, the CDR3 is TGTGCCACCAGCCCGGCGGGGGTTTACACCGGGGAGCTGTTTTTT. Together with reference TRBV15 and TRBJ2-2, the CDR3 gives the full variable domain: DAMVIQNPRYQVTQFGKPVTLSCSQTLNHNVMYWYQQKSSQAPKLLFHYYDKDFNNEADTPDNFQSRRPNTSFCFLDIRSPGLGDTAMYLCATSPAGVYTGELFFGEGSRLTVL.